This T cell receptor beta chain was identified in a study of beta chain features in type 1 diabetes. Overall study: Age, gender and cell yields were similar between patients and healthy donors.

Of note for this clone: No antigen is known for it.

The authors sorted CD4+ naive, central memory, regulatory and stem cell-like memory cells via CD45RO/CCR7/CD25/CD127/CD95/CD27. Each sorted population was over 95% pure. This CDR3 spans 17 amino acids. Germline-derived CDR1 and CDR2 are MDHEN and SYDVKM. V was clipped by 5 bases and J by 6 bases, with 26 bases between them. The study reverse transcribed the entire isolated RNA, so it sequenced expressed TCRB transcripts. TCRdb keeps only in-frame clones here, not all; method: immunoSEQ multiplex PCR. Of under 350,000 clones in the sample, around 22% were seen once. Study conclusions and caveats: The naive, central memory and Treg TCRB repertoires showed an apparent similarity that was greater among patients than among healthy donors. In all four CD4+ subsets, TCRB CDR3 length was significantly, moderately reduced in type 1 diabetes.

The receptor was isolated from a young woman with type 1 diabetes. The sequenced sample was naive CD4+ T cells from blood. The chain employs TRBV28 and TRBJ2-7; D is perhaps TRBD2 (7 bases). The chain's CDR3 is CASSLGGGHLLRGEQYF. The CDR3 nucleotides are TGTGCCAGCAGTCTCGGCGGGGGACACCTCTTACGGGGCGAGCAGTACTTC.